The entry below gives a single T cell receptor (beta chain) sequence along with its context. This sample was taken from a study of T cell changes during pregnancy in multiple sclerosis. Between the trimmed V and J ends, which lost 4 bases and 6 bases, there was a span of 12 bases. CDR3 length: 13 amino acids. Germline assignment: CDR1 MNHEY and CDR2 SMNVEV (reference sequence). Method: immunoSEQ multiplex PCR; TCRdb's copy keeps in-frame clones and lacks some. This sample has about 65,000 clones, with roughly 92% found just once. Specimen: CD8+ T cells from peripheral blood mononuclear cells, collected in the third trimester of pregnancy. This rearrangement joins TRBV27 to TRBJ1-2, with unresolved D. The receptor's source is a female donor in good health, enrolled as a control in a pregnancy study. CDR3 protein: CASSYQVGNGYTF. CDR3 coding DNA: TGTGCCAGCAGTTACCAGGTTGGCAATGGCTACACCTTC.